Below are 28 T cell receptor beta chains sequenced from a single sample in a study of PD-1 blockade in classical Hodgkin lymphoma. Relapse after autologous stem cell transplantation occurred in every patient, and brentuximab vedotin exposure varied. Data came from immunoSEQ multiplex PCR; TCRdb stores just in-frame clones and leaves some out. Among more than 50,000 clones listed, 90% were seen once. The source material was peripheral blood mononuclear cells (PBMCs), sampled at baseline. The receptors derive from a human donor with classical Hodgkin lymphoma.

The chain joins TRBV5-8 to TRBJ2-5; tentative D call: TRBD1 (6 bases). CDR3 length equals 12 residues. Germline V gives CDR1 SGHTS, CDR2 YDEGEE. Trimming stripped 2 bases from V and 9 bases from J, with 11 bases between. The CDR3 DNA reads as TGTGCCAGCAGCTTCCCAGGGGCCGCCCAGTACTTC. Its protein is CASSFPGAAQYF.

This chain uses TRBV27 with TRBJ1-5; no firm D call. The germline V gene encodes CDR1 MNHEY and CDR2 SMNVEV (reference sequence). This CDR3 has 12 amino acids. The germline V and J ends were trimmed by 6 bases and 10 bases, with 13 bases remaining between them. DNA for the CDR3: TGTGCCAGCAGCTCCCCGGGGTCTCCCCAGCATTTT. As protein: CASSSPGSPQHF.

Comments on this clone: Other DNA sequences in the sample encode the same CDR3. V usage is TRBV19 and J usage is TRBJ2-3; D unresolved. CDR3 length: 13 amino acids. Germline V gene data show CDR1 as LNHDA and CDR2 as SQIVND (reference sequence). The ends were cut back, 3 bases at V and 4 bases at J, with 8 bases in the middle. The CDR3 DNA reads TGTGCCAGTAGTATCCGCCTCGCAGATACGCAGTATTTT. Its translation: CASSIRLADTQYF.

In the case of this clone: This same CDR3 is encoded by further DNA sequences in the sample. The chain uses TRBV4-1 and TRBJ2-1, with 13 bases matching TRBD2. V was pared by 4 bases and J by 0 bases, with 6 bases of the junction left unmatched. CDR3 length: 18 residues. The V gene's germline CDR1 is MGHRA and CDR2 YSYEKL. The CDR3 sequence: CASSPGLAGTSSYNEQFF. The CDR3 nucleotides are TGCGCCAGCAGCCCGGGACTAGCGGGGACGAGCTCCTACAATGAGCAGTTCTTC.

This clone occurred a few times. The chain has TRBV28 and TRBJ1-5, with D tentatively TRBD1 (5 bases). The CDR3 totals 12 residues. Germline assignment: CDR1 MDHEN and CDR2 SYDVKM. The V gene lost 6 bases and the J gene lost 9 bases, with 12 bases spanning the gap. Written as DNA, the CDR3 is TGTGCCAGCAGCCAGGGTAGTGGGCCCCAGCATTTT. This codes for CASSQGSGPQHF.

The genes are TRBV28 and TRBJ2-7, with a weak D call TRBD2 (6 bases). The CDR3 extends over 14 amino acids. In germline, CDR1 is MDHEN, CDR2 SYDVKM. V was cut by 5 bases and J by 4 bases, with 15 bases left in between. The CDR3, as DNA: TGTGCCAGCAGTCCCGGGACTGAATTTTACGAGCAGTACTTC. This codes for CASSPGTEFYEQYF.

This clone was picked up one time. The chain employs TRBV4-1 and TRBJ2-7, with 10 bases identical to TRBD2. The V and J ends lost 0 bases and 7 bases, in that order; junction bases with no gene match: 9. The CDR3 is 16 amino acids. CDR1 and CDR2 from the germline V gene are MGHRA and YSYEKL. The CDR3 bases are TGCGCCAGCAGCCAAGATCTCGCTAGCGGGAGAAGGGAGCAGTACTTC. This sequence encodes CASSQDLASGRREQYF.

The chain joins TRBV5-1 to TRBJ2-7, with a weak D call TRBD1 (5 bases). Trimming pared 4 bases from V and 1 base from J, leaving 12 bases between. Germline V gene sequence: CDR1 SGHRS, CDR2 YFSETQ. There are 14 residues in the CDR3. CDR3 DNA: TGCGCCAGCAGCCCCGTCCAGGGATCCTACGAGCAGTACTTC. Its translation: CASSPVQGSYEQYF.

The V gene is TRBV6-6, the J gene TRBJ2-1, with a tentative D call TRBD2 (5 bases). V lost 2 bases to trimming and J lost 10 bases, with 9 bases between them. Germline CDR1 MNHNY, CDR2 SVGAGI (reference sequence). The CDR3 loop spans 12 amino acids. CDR3 sequence: CASSYPSREQFF. The DNA for the CDR3 is TGTGCCAGCAGTTACCCTAGCAGAGAGCAGTTCTTC.

The rearrangement joins TRBV15 to TRBJ1-4; no clear D gene. The CDR3 loop spans 15 amino acids. The ends were cut back, 5 bases at V and 8 bases at J, with 18 bases in the middle. Germline CDR1 is LNHNV and CDR2 is YYDKDF (reference sequence). CDR3 DNA: TGTGCCACCAGCCCATCAGGCAGGACGGGGGAAAAACTGTTTTTT. It encodes CATSPSGRTGEKLFF.

The V call is TRBV6-1, the J call TRBJ2-1; 10 bases align to TRBD2. Germline CDR1 MNHNS, CDR2 SASEGT. CDR3 length equals 15 residues. Trimming at V came to 1 base and at J to 8 bases, leaving 5 bases not matched to a gene. The CDR3 region is CASSEGLAGVYEQFF. Written as DNA, the CDR3 is TGTGCCAGCAGTGAAGGGCTAGCGGGAGTATATGAGCAGTTCTTC.

The chain uses TRBV6-6 and TRBJ1-6; TRBD1 aligns across 11 bases. CDR3 size: 14 residues. V lost 8 bases and J lost 9; bases outside the gene matches: 6. The germline V gene has CDR1 MNHNY and CDR2 SVGAGI (reference sequence). Written as DNA, the CDR3 is TGTGCCAGCGGGAGGGACAGGGGGGTTTCACCCCTCCACTTT. This sequence encodes CASGRDRGVSPLHF.

This clone rates as medium-sized (0.01 to 0.1%). The chain employs TRBV6-1 and TRBJ2-1; the match to TRBD2 covers 10 bases. V trimming: 7 bases; J trimming: 5 bases; junction bases outside the gene matches: 8. This CDR3 spans 15 amino acids. Germline V gives CDR1 MNHNS, CDR2 SASEGT. CDR3: CASKDLAGGDNEQFF. CDR3 bases: TGTGCCAGCAAAGACTTAGCGGGGGGCGACAATGAGCAGTTCTTC.

This clone came up once. The genes are TRBV11-2 and TRBJ2-7, with 7 bases that match TRBD2. Per the germline V gene, CDR1 is SGHAT and CDR2 is FQNNGV. The CDR3 is 15 residues long. Trimming at V came to 1 base and at J to 1 base, leaving 4 bases not matched to a gene. The DNA of the CDR3 is TGTGCCAGCAGCTTAGGGGCTAGCGGATCCTACGAGCAGTACTTC. Translated, it gives CASSLGASGSYEQYF.

The chain recombines TRBV5-1 with TRBJ2-2; the D gene could be TRBD1 or TRBD2 (6 bases each). The germline gives CDR1 SGHRS, CDR2 YFSETQ. The V and J ends lost 4 bases and 1 base respectively, with 20 bases between them. This CDR3 contains 18 residues. CDR3 amino acids: CASSVASGGHRNTGELFF. In DNA, the CDR3 is TGCGCCAGCAGCGTGGCCTCCGGGGGACACCGGAACACCGGGGAGCTGTTTTTT.

The V call is TRBV20-1, the J call TRBJ2-2; no reliable D call. V was shortened by 6 bases and J by 0 bases, with 2 bases between the two germline ends. Germline values: CDR1 DFQATT, CDR2 SNEGSKA (reference sequence). This CDR3 contains 11 residues. The CDR3 region is CSAANTGELFF. Here the CDR3 DNA reads TGCAGTGCCGCGAACACCGGGGAGCTGTTTTTT.

The CDR3 sequence is CASSQDFSGFPYEQYF. The CDR3 nucleotides are TGCGCCAGCAGCCAAGATTTCAGCGGGTTCCCCTACGAGCAGTACTTC. J is TRBJ2-7 and V is TRBV4-1; D perhaps matches TRBD2 (6 bases). CDR3 length: 16 amino acids. Germline CDR1 and CDR2: MGHRA and YSYEKL. Trimming pared 0 bases from V and 2 bases from J, leaving 14 bases between.

A remark on this clone: A junction boundary mismatches the germline segment, possibly from a read error. The chain uses TRBV7-9 and TRBJ2-5, with 8 positions matching TRBD1. Looked up from germline, CDR1 is SEHNR and CDR2 is FQNEAQ (reference sequence). The length of the CDR3 is 13 residues. The CDR3 reads CASSDWTGPLSDF. Here the CDR3 DNA reads TGTGCCAGCAGCGACTGGACAGGGCCCTTATCGGACTTC.

The chain has TRBV5-4 and TRBJ2-1; the D gene is possibly TRBD1 (6 bases). The germline gives CDR1 SGHNT, CDR2 YYREEE (reference sequence). V gave up 1 base and J gave up 2 bases, with 7 bases separating them. CDR3 length: 14 residues. In DNA, the CDR3 is TGTGCCAGCAGCTTGACAGGGACCTACAATGAGCAGTTCTTC. Encoded protein: CASSLTGTYNEQFF.

This clone was recorded a few times. The CDR3 nucleotides are TGCAGCTTCACCCCGGAGGGGGCGCGGTATGGCTACACCTTC. Protein: CSFTPEGARYGYTF. The chain has TRBV29-1 and TRBJ1-2, with TRBD1 matching 7 bases. In germline, CDR1 is SQVTM, CDR2 ANQGSEA. The CDR3 spans 14 residues. Trimming took 8 bases from V and 5 from J; bases not matched to a gene: 14.

The chain carries TRBV28 and TRBJ2-2, with unresolved D. Germline lookup yields CDR1 MDHEN and CDR2 SYDVKM. Trimming removed 8 bases at V and 0 bases at J, with 7 bases between. The CDR3 runs 13 residues. CDR3 protein: CASYHTNTGELFF. The CDR3, as DNA: TGTGCCAGCTACCACACGAACACCGGGGAGCTGTTTTTT.

This clone was seen once. The chain has TRBV6-1 and TRBJ2-7, with D perhaps assigned TRBD1 or TRBD2 (5 bases each). Trimming removed 7 bases at V and 5 bases at J, with 9 bases between. This CDR3 contains 11 residues. Germline V gene lookup returns CDR1 MNHNS and CDR2 SASEGT. The CDR3 DNA sequence: TGTGCCAGCACGCAGGGACACGAGCAGTACTTC. Translation: CASTQGHEQYF.

This rearrangement joins TRBV7-2 to TRBJ1-1; D unresolved. Germline CDR1 is SGHTA and CDR2 is FQGNSA. CDR3 size: 13 residues. Trimming took 4 bases from V and 7 from J, leaving 13 bases between them. CDR3: CASSSGPKGEAFF. The CDR3 DNA sequence: TGTGCCAGCAGCTCAGGTCCCAAAGGTGAAGCTTTCTTT.

The V gene is TRBV7-2, the J gene TRBJ1-2; D is unclear. Per germline, CDR1 SGHTA and CDR2 FQGNSA. The V end lost 5 bases, the J end lost 4 bases, and 11 bases lay between the germline ends. The CDR3 totals 13 residues. The CDR3 loop reads CASSKTVTYGYTF. Here the CDR3 DNA reads TGTGCCAGCAGCAAAACCGTAACCTATGGCTACACCTTC.

J is TRBJ2-1 and V is TRBV7-3, with TRBD2 matching 8 bases. CDR1 is SGHTA, CDR2 FQGTGA, per germline. The J segment lost 0 bases and the V segment lost 4 bases, leaving 2 bases of the junction unmatched. The CDR3 covers 15 residues. The CDR3 sequence is CASSSAGGSYNEQFF. In DNA form, the CDR3 reads TGTGCCAGCAGCTCCGCGGGGGGCTCCTACAATGAGCAGTTCTTC.

This clone showed up just a few times. The J gene is TRBJ2-7, the V gene TRBV20-1; D perhaps matches TRBD1 (6 bases). This CDR3 comprises 11 residues. V lost 5 bases to trimming and J lost 3 bases, with 8 bases between them. The germline gives CDR1 DFQATT, CDR2 SNEGSKA (reference sequence). The CDR3 sequence is CSAPQGYEQYF. As DNA, the CDR3 is TGCAGTGCTCCACAGGGCTACGAGCAGTACTTC.

The V gene is TRBV5-1, the J gene TRBJ2-6; 9 positions agree with TRBD1. CDR3 length: 17 residues. Losses at the gene ends were 4 bases for V and 2 bases for J; bases not matched to a gene: 7. CDR1 is SGHRS, CDR2 YFSETQ, per germline. DNA of the CDR3: TGCGCCAGCAGCCCGCGGACAGGGGTGACTGGGGCCAACGTCCTGACTTTC. It specifies CASSPRTGVTGANVLTF.

The rearrangement links TRBV2 to TRBJ1-6; TRBD1 might be the D (5 bases). Germline V gene data show CDR1 as SNHLY and CDR2 as FYNNEI. The V end was cut by 8 bases, the J end by 7 bases, with 15 bases between. The CDR3 has 14 amino acids. The CDR3 nucleotides are TGTGCCAGCGAGCAGGGCCAAAACAATTCACCCCTCCACTTT. Its protein product is CASEQGQNNSPLHF.